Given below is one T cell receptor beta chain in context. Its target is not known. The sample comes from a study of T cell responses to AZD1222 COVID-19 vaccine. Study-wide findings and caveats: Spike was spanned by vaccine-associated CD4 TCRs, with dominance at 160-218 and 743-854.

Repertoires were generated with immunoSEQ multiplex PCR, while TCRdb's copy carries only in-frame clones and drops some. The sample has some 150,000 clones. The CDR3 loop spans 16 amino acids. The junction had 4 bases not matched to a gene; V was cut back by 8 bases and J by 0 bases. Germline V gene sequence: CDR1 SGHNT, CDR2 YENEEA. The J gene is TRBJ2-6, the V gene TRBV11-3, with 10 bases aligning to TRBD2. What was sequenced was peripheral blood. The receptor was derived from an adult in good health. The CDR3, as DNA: TGTGCCAGCGCCAGCGGGGGGGCCTCTGGGGCCAACGTCCTGACTTTC. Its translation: CASASGGASGANVLTF.